The text below deals with one T cell receptor beta chain. The antigen is unknown. The data are from a study of Ad26.COV2.S vaccination and SARS-CoV-2 variants. Study overall: Dosing was one shot or two shots 56 days apart. Study-wide results and limits: There was a possibility that the TCR breadth and depth analyses underestimated total T cell responses. Participants in the vaccine arm had higher spike-specific TCR breadth; placebo recipients had lower.

V lost 0 bases and J lost 6; bases outside the gene matches: 5. Germline V gene data show CDR1 as MNHEY and CDR2 as SVGAGI. The CDR3 sequence is 14 residues long. Indicated treatment: 15 to 20 received Ad26.COV2.S at low or high dose, single or two shots; several received placebo; per-sample allocation not given. Sampling was done on day 63 after the first vaccine or placebo injection. The vaccine antigen was prefusion-stabilized Wuhan SARS-CoV-2 spike. Produced via immunoSEQ multiplex PCR; TCRdb's table is partial and in-frame only. The sample has about 680,000 clones, 80% to 90% seen once; the top ten hold about 1.5%.

Sample: peripheral blood, taken in a trial of Ad26.COV2.S vaccine versus placebo. The chain carries TRBV6-5 and TRBJ2-7, with TRBD1 matching 7 bases. This sequence originates from a person between 18 and 65 years old who received the Ad26.COV2.S COVID-19 vaccine or a placebo. In DNA, the CDR3 is TGTGCCAGCAGTTACTCCCGGACAGGTACCGAGCAGTACTTC. It is translated as CASSYSRTGTEQYF.